The 23 T cell receptor beta chains given below trace back to one sample, sequenced in a study of T cell changes during pregnancy in multiple sclerosis. Clones were read by immunoSEQ multiplex PCR, and TCRdb kept only the in-frame ones, dropping some. The table lists 65,000 to 85,000 clones, just over 90% of them singletons. This specimen was CD4+ T cells from peripheral blood mononuclear cells, taken before pregnancy. These TCRs come from a female donor with multiple sclerosis, enrolled in a pregnancy study.

The CDR3 DNA reads as TGTGCCAGCAGTTTCGGAACAGGGAACTATGGCTACACCTTC. Its translation: CASSFGTGNYGYTF. The rearrangement joins TRBV28 to TRBJ1-2, with D perhaps matching TRBD1 (6 bases). The CDR3 has 14 amino acids. Looked up from germline, CDR1 is MDHEN and CDR2 is SYDVKM. Deletions cut 3 bases from V and 2 bases from J, with 10 bases between.

The V call is TRBV5-1, the J call TRBJ2-2; D not resolved. The ends were cut back, 0 bases at V and 5 bases at J, with 8 bases in the middle. Germline V CDR1 and CDR2: SGHRS, YFSETQ. This CDR3 region has 14 residues. CDR3 coding DNA: TGCGCCAGCAGCTTGGCTATCGATACCGGGGAGCTGTTTTTT. It yields the protein CASSLAIDTGELFF.

The chain couples TRBV19 to TRBJ1-1, with D possibly being TRBD1 (6 bases). Trimming removed 1 base from V and 1 base from J, with 13 bases in between. CDR3 size: 16 residues. Per germline, CDR1 LNHDA and CDR2 SQIVND (reference sequence). CDR3 bases: TGTGCCAGTAGTATAGGGGGGGGCATATCGAACACTGAAGCTTTCTTT. Translating it yields CASSIGGGISNTEAFF.

The table lists this clone with a count of one. The chain is built from TRBV7-7 and TRBJ2-6; weak D call: TRBD1 (6 bases). V lost 5 bases and J 6 bases, leaving 20 bases between the germline ends. The CDR3 is made up of 17 amino acids. Germline CDR1 is SSHAT and CDR2 is FNYEAQ (reference sequence). The CDR3 sequence is CASSPFPGAGTANVLTF. CDR3 sequence (DNA): TGTGCCAGCAGCCCTTTTCCAGGGGCGGGTACGGCCAACGTCCTGACTTTC.

V usage is TRBV5-1 and J usage is TRBJ1-6; 7 nucleotides match TRBD1. The J segment lost 9 bases and the V segment lost 3 bases, leaving 6 bases of the junction unmatched. CDR3 length: 14 residues. Germline assignment: CDR1 SGHRS and CDR2 YFSETQ. CDR3 in DNA: TGCGCCAGCAGCTCTGACAGGGACGGTTCACCCCTCCACTTT. This sequence encodes CASSSDRDGSPLHF.

This clone was seen once. The rearrangement uses TRBV30 and TRBJ2-7, with D possibly TRBD2 on 5 matching bases. The CDR3 length is 16 residues. Between the trimmed V and J ends, which lost 1 base and 1 base, there was a span of 17 bases. The germline V gene has CDR1 GTSNPN and CDR2 SVGIG (reference sequence). CDR3 in amino acids: CAWSAGPRVLSYEQYF. CDR3 DNA: TGTGCCTGGAGTGCCGGGCCGCGGGTACTATCCTACGAGCAGTACTTC.

This chain connects TRBV13 to TRBJ2-7; maybe TRBD2 (6 bases). The CDR3 has 14 amino acids. Per germline, CDR1 PRHDT and CDR2 FYEKMQ (reference sequence). Trimming removed 3 bases from V and 2 bases from J, with 11 bases in between. The chain's CDR3 is CASSFAGSTYEQYF. The CDR3 DNA reads TGTGCCAGCAGCTTCGCCGGGAGTACCTACGAGCAGTACTTC. The whole variable domain, filled in from reference TRBV13 and TRBJ2-7, reads AAGVIQSPRHLIKEKRETATLKCYPIPRHDTVYWYQQGPGQDPQFLISFYEKMQSDKGSIPDRFSAQQFSDYHSELNMSSLELGDSALYFCASSFAGSTYEQYFGPGTRLTVT.

The rearrangement links TRBV5-1 to TRBJ1-3, with 12 bases that match TRBD1. Germline values: CDR1 SGHRS, CDR2 YFSETQ. J gave up 9 bases and V 4 bases, and 17 bases lay outside the gene matches. The CDR3 consists of 18 residues. The DNA of the CDR3 is TGCGCCAGCAGCACCAGAAGACCGGGACAGGGGGCTCAAAGCACCATATATTTT. Its translation: CASSTRRPGQGAQSTIYF.

V and J are TRBV5-6 and TRBJ2-7; TRBD2 aligns across 13 bases. This CDR3 is built from 18 residues. From germline, CDR1 is SGHDT and CDR2 YYEEEE. The trim removed 2 bases at V and 4 bases at J, leaving 12 bases unmatched. CDR3 bases: TGTGCCAGCAGCTTCCTCTCCCGAACTAGCGGGAGGGTGTACGAGCAGTACTTC. It codes for CASSFLSRTSGRVYEQYF. Supplemented by reference TRBV5-6 and TRBJ2-7, the full variable domain reads DAGVTQSPTHLIKTRGQQVTLRCSPKSGHDTVSWYQQALGQGPQFIFQYYEEEERQRGNFPDRFSGHQFPNYSSELNVNALLLGDSALYLCASSFLSRTSGRVYEQYFGPGTRLTVT.

CDR3 sequence (DNA): TGTGCCAGCAGCCAAGGTCGGGCGGGAGGGCCCCTTAATGAGCAGTTCTTC. Amino acid sequence: CASSQGRAGGPLNEQFF. The rearrangement joins TRBV14 to TRBJ2-1; 9 bases are shared with TRBD2. V shed 1 base, J shed 7 bases, and the junction held 11 bases outside the gene matches. CDR3 length equals 17 residues. The V gene's germline CDR1 is SGHDN and CDR2 FVKESK.

As regards this clone: One junction end does not reproduce the germline sequence, and a read error may be involved. This chain links TRBV28 with TRBJ1-1; a possible D gene is TRBD1 (5 bases). This CDR3 has 12 amino acids. The V gene's germline CDR1 is MDHEN and CDR2 SYDVKM. The CDR3 sequence: CASLIRGGSPDF. The DNA of the CDR3 is TGTGCCAGCCTGATTCGGGGGGGGTCTCCTGACTTT.

The genes are TRBV30 and TRBJ2-5; no firm D call. The ends were cut back, 3 bases at V and 5 bases at J, with 13 bases in the middle. The germline CDR1 and CDR2 sequences are GTSNPN and SVGIG (reference sequence). CDR3 length equals 13 residues. This chain's CDR3 is CAWSTRVLETQYF. DNA of the CDR3: TGTGCCTGGAGCACACGTGTGCTGGAGACCCAGTACTTC.

CDR3: CASSIPPGEAFF. DNA of the CDR3: TGTGCCAGCAGCATCCCGCCGGGAGAAGCTTTCTTT. The chain carries TRBV11-1 and TRBJ1-1; D gene unclear. Looked up from germline, CDR1 is SGHAT and CDR2 is FQDESV (reference sequence). The germline V and J ends were trimmed by 5 bases and 8 bases, with 12 bases remaining between them. This CDR3 is built from 12 residues. The complete variable domain, with remaining parts taken from reference TRBV11-1 and TRBJ1-1, reads EAEVAQSPRYKITEKSQAVAFWCDPISGHATLYWYRQILGQGPELLVQFQDESVVDDSQLPKDRFSAERLKGVDSTLKIQPAELGDSAMYLCASSIPPGEAFFGQGTRLTVV.

This clone was seen once. This sequence joins TRBV7-2 and TRBJ2-7; D perhaps matches TRBD1 (6 bases). The V end lost 5 bases, the J end lost 8 bases, and 13 bases lay between the germline ends. The CDR3 runs 12 residues. CDR1 and CDR2 (germline): SGHTA, FQGNSA. The CDR3 region has the DNA TGTGCCAGCAGCGTGATAACAGGGAAGCAGTACTTC. Translated, it gives CASSVITGKQYF.

The genes are TRBV7-9 and TRBJ2-7, with 7 bases matching TRBD1. The CDR3 runs to 15 residues. Germline-derived CDR1 and CDR2 are SEHNR and FQNEAQ (reference sequence). V lost 4 bases and J lost 4; bases outside the gene matches: 10. The CDR3 here is CASSSSLDRAYEQYF. The CDR3 DNA reads as TGTGCCAGCAGCTCCTCCCTCGACAGGGCGTACGAGCAGTACTTC.

The rearrangement links TRBV5-1 to TRBJ1-4; D is perhaps TRBD1 (6 bases). Between the trimmed V and J ends, which lost 4 bases and 7 bases, there was a span of 20 bases. Germline CDR1 SGHRS, CDR2 YFSETQ. The CDR3 has 16 amino acids. CDR3 region: CASSETRPGEGEKLFF. The CDR3 DNA reads as TGCGCCAGCAGCGAAACCCGTCCAGGGGAAGGTGAAAAACTGTTTTTT.

CDR3 in amino acids: CASSVADLSTGELFF. The DNA of the CDR3 is TGTGCCAGCAGCGTAGCCGACTTATCCACCGGGGAGCTGTTTTTT. V gene TRBV9 combines with J gene TRBJ2-2; D not resolved. V gave up 0 bases and J gave up 4 bases, with 10 bases separating them. CDR1 and CDR2 (germline): SGDLS, YYNGEE. The CDR3 is 15 amino acids.

The V gene is TRBV28, the J gene TRBJ2-7, with D tentatively TRBD1 (6 bases). Trimming shortened V by 6 bases and J by 0 bases, and 9 bases separated the two germline ends. From germline, CDR1 is MDHEN and CDR2 SYDVKM. CDR3 length: 13 amino acids. CDR3 residues: CASSGTNSYEQYF. CDR3 in DNA: TGTGCCAGCAGCGGGACAAACTCCTACGAGCAGTACTTC.

This chain uses TRBV25-1 with TRBJ1-2; D is possibly TRBD1 (6 bases). Per germline, CDR1 MGHDK and CDR2 SYGVNS. V lost 1 base, J lost 4 bases, and 13 bases lay in between. This CDR3 contains 15 residues. DNA for the CDR3: TGTGCCAGCAGTGAATCTTTAGGACAGACCTATGGCTACACCTTC. This gives the protein CASSESLGQTYGYTF.

To note about this clone: Other nucleotide sequences in the sample specify the same CDR3. V usage is TRBV5-6 and J usage is TRBJ2-1; 12 bases map to TRBD2. The CDR3 extends over 15 amino acids. Trimming took 5 bases from V and 3 from J; bases not matched to a gene: 3. Germline lookup yields CDR1 SGHDT and CDR2 YYEEEE. In DNA, the CDR3 is TGTGCCAGCAGTTCGGGACTAGCGGGCTACAATGAGCAGTTCTTC. Protein: CASSSGLAGYNEQFF.

The J gene is TRBJ1-4, the V gene TRBV6-1, with a weak D call TRBD1 (5 bases). Germline values: CDR1 MNHNS, CDR2 SASEGT. Trimming pared 1 base from V and 0 bases from J, leaving 12 bases between. CDR3 length: 17 residues. The CDR3 sequence is CASSEVAGYTTNEKLFF. CDR3 in DNA: TGTGCCAGCAGTGAAGTTGCAGGGTATACAACTAATGAAAAACTGTTTTTT.

This clone was seen a handful of times. This chain joins TRBV7-9 and TRBJ1-1; D is ambiguous. This CDR3 spans 13 amino acids. The V gene's germline CDR1 is SEHNR and CDR2 FQNEAQ (reference sequence). V was trimmed by 4 bases and J by 5 bases, leaving 11 bases between them. CDR3 loop: CASSSPRRTEAFF. The CDR3 coding sequence is TGTGCCAGCAGCTCCCCTCGGAGGACTGAAGCTTTCTTT.

The chain is built from TRBV5-1 and TRBJ1-2, with D possibly TRBD1 on 5 matching bases. V was cut by 7 bases and J by 7 bases, with 20 bases left in between. In germline, CDR1 is SGHRS, CDR2 YFSETQ. The CDR3 totals 14 residues. CDR3 bases: TGCGCCAGCTCCTGGGGGACTCCAGCAAGTGGCTACACCTTC. Amino acid sequence: CASSWGTPASGYTF.